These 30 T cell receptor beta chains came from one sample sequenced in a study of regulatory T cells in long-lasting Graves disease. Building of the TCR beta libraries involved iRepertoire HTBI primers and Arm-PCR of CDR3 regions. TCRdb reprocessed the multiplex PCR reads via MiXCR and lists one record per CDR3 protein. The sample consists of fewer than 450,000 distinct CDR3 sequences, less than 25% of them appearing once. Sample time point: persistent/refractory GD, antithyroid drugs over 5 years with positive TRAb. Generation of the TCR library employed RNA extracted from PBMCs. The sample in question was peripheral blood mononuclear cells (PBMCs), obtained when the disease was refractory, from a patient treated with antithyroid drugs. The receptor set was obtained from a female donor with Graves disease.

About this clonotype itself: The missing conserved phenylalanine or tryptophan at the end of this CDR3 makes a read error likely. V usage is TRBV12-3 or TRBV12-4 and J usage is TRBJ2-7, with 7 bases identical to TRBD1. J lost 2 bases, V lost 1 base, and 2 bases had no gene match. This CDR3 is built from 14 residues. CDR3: CASSLGGQTYEQYS. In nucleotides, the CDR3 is TGTGCCAGCAGTTTAGGGGGACAGACCTACGAGCAGTACTCC.

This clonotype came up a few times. CDR3 nucleotides: TGTGCCAGCAGCCAATACTACAAGAATCAGCCCCAGCATTTT. It encodes CASSQYYKNQPQHF. This chain links TRBV3-1 with TRBJ1-5; D unresolved. V lost 2 bases and J 4 bases, leaving 9 bases between the germline ends. The CDR3 runs to 14 residues. Looked up from germline, CDR1 is LGHDT and CDR2 is YNNKEL (reference sequence).

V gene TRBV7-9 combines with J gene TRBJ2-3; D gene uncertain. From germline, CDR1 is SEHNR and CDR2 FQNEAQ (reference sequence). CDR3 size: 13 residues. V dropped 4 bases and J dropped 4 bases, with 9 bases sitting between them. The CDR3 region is CASSSLGSDTQYF. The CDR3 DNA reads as TGTGCCAGCAGCTCCTTGGGTTCAGATACGCAGTATTTT.

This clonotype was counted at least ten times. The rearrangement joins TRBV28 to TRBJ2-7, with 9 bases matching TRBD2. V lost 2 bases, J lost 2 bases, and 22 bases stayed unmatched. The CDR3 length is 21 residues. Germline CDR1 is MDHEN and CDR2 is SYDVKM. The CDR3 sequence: CASSLRLIRQPGLAIPYEQYF. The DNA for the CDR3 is TGTGCCAGCAGTTTACGCCTGATCCGCCAACCGGGACTAGCTATCCCCTACGAGCAGTACTTC.

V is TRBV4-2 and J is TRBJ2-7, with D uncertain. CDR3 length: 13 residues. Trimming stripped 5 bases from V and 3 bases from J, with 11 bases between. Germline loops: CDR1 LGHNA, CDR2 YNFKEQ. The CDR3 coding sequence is TGTGCCAGCAGCAGCGCGCCCGTCTACGAGCAGTACTTC. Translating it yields CASSSAPVYEQYF.

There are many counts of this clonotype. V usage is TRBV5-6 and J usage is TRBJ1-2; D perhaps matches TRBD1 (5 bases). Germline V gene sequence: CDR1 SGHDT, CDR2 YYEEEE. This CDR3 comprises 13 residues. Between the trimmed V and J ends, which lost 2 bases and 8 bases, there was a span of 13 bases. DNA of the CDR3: TGTGCCAGCAGCTTACAAGGCAGGGACGGCTACACCTTC. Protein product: CASSLQGRDGYTF. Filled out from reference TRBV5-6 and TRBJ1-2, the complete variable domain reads DAGVTQSPTHLIKTRGQQVTLRCSPKSGHDTVSWYQQALGQGPQFIFQYYEEEERQRGNFPDRFSGHQFPNYSSELNVNALLLGDSALYLCASSLQGRDGYTFGSGTRLTVV.

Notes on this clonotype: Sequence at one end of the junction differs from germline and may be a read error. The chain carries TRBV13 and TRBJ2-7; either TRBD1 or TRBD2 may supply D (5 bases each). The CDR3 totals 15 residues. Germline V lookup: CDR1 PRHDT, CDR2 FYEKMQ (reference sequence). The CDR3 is CASSGRDGVAYERYF. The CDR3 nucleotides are TGTGCCAGCAGCGGACGGGACGGCGTAGCCTACGAGCGGTACTTC.

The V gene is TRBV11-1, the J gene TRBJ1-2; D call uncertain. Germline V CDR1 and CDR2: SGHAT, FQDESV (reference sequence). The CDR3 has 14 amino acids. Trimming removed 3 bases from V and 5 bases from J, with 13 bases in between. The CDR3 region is CASSLGTVGYGYTF. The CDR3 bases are TGTGCCAGCAGCTTGGGTACAGTTGGATATGGCTACACCTTC.

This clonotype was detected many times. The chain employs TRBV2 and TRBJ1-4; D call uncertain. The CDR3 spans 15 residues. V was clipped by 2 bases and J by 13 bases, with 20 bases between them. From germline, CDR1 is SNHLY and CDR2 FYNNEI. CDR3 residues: CASSEIAVNRGRLFF. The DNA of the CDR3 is TGTGCCAGCAGTGAAATCGCGGTCAACCGGGGTAGACTGTTTTTT.

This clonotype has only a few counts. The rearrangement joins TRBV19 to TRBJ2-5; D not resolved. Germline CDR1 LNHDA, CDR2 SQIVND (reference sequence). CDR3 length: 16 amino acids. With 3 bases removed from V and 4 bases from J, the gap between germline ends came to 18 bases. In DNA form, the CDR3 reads TGTGCCAGTAGTATTGGGTTGGCAGGTTCGGGAGAGACCCAGTACTTC. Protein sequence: CASSIGLAGSGETQYF.

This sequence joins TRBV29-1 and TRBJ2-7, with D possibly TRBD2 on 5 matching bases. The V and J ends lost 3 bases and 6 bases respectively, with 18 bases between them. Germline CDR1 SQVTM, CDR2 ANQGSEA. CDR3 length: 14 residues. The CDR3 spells CSVDGLSKGGEQYF. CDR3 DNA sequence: TGCAGCGTTGACGGTCTTTCAAAAGGAGGCGAGCAGTACTTC.

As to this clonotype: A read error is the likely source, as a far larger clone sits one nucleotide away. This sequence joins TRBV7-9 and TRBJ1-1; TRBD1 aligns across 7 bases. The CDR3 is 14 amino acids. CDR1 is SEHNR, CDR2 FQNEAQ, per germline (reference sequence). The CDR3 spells CTSSATGVSAEAFF. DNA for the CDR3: TGTACCAGCAGCGCAACAGGGGTCTCTGCTGAAGCTTTCTTT.

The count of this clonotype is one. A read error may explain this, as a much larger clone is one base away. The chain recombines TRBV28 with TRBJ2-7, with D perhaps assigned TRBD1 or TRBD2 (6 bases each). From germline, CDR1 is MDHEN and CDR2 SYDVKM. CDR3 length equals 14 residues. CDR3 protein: CANSLGGGGFEQYF. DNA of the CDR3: TGTGCCAACAGTTTAGGGGGTGGGGGGTTCGAGCAGTACTTC.

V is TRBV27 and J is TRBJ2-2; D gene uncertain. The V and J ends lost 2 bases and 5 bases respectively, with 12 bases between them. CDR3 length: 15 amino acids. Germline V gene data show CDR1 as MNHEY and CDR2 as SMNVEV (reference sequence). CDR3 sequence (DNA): TGTGCCAGCAGTTTACTTGGGGTACGAACCGGGGAGCTGTTTTTT. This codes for CASSLLGVRTGELFF.

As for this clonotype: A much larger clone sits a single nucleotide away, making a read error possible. The DNA of the CDR3 is TGTGTCAGCAGCATAGTTTGGGGCAGGCTCCACTCTGGGGCCAACGTCCTGACTTTC. This translates into CVSSIVWGRLHSGANVLTF. The genes are TRBV11-2 and TRBJ2-6; D may be TRBD1 (5 bases). The CDR3 loop spans 19 amino acids. The V gene's germline CDR1 is SGHAT and CDR2 FQNNGV.

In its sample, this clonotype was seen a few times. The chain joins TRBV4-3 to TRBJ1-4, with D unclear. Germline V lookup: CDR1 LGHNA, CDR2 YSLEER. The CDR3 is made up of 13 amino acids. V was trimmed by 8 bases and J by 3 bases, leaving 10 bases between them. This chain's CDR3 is CASGEVPNEKLFF. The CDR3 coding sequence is TGCGCCAGCGGGGAGGTTCCTAATGAAAAACTGTTTTTT.

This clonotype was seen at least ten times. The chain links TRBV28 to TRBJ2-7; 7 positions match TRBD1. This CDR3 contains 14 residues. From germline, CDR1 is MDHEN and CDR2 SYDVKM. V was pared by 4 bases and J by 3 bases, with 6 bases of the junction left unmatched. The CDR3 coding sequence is TGTGCCAGCAGTTATCCGGGACAGAACTACGAGCAGTACTTC. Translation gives CASSYPGQNYEQYF.

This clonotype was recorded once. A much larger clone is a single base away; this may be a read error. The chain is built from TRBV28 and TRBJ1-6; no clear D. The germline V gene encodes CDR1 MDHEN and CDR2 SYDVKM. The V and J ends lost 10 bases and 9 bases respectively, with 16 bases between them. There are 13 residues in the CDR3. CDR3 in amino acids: CATLGRPISPLHF. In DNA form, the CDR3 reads TGTGCCACCCTCGGGAGGCCGATTTCACCCCTCCACTTT.

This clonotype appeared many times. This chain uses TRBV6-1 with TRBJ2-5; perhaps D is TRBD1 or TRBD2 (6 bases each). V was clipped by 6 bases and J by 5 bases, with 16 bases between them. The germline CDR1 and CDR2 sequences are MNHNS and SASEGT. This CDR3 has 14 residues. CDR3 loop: CASRARGQSETQYF. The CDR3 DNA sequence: TGTGCCAGCAGGGCACGGGGGCAATCGGAGACCCAGTACTTC.

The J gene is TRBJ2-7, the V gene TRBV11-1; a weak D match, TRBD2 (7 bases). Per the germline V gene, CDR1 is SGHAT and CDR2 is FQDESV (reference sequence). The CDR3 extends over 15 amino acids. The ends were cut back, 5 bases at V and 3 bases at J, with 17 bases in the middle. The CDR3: CASSPSWGGGYEQYF. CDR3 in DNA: TGTGCCAGCAGCCCCTCTTGGGGAGGGGGCTACGAGCAGTACTTC.

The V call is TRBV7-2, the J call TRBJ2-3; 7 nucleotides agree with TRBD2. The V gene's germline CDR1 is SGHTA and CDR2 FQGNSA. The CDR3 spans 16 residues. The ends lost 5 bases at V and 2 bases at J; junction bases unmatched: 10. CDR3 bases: TGTGCCAGCAGCCGACCGACTAGCCCCAACACAGATACGCAGTATTTT. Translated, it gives CASSRPTSPNTDTQYF.

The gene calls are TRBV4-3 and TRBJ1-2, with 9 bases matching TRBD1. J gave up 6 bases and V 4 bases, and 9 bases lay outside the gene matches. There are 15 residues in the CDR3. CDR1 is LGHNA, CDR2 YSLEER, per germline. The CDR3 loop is CASSPQTGQGHGYTF. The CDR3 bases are TGCGCCAGCAGCCCCCAAACGGGACAGGGCCATGGCTACACCTTC.

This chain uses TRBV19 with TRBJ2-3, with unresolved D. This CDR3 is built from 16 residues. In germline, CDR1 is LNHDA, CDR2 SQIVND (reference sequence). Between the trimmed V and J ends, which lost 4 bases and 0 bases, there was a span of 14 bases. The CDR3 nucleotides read TGTGCCAGTAGTACCCCCGGAATAGATAGCACAGATACGCAGTATTTT. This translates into CASSTPGIDSTDTQYF.

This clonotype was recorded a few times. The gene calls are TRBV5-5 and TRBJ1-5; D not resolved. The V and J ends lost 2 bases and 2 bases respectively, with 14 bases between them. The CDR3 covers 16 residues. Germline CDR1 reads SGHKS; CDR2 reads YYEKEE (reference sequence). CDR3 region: CASSFGPPLGNQPQHF. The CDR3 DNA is TGTGCCAGCAGCTTTGGGCCACCTCTTGGCAATCAGCCCCAGCATTTT.

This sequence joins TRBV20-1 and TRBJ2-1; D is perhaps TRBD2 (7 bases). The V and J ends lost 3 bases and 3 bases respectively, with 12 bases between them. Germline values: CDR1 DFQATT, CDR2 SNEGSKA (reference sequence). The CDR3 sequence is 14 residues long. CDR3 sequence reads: CSARGGPVYNEQFF. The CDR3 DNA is TGCAGTGCTAGGGGGGGGCCCGTCTACAATGAGCAGTTCTTC.

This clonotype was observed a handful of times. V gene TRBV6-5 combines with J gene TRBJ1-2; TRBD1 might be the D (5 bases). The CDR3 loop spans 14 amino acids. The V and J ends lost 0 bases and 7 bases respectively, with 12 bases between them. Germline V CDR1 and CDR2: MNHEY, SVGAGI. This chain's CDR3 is CASSYSGVRGGYTF. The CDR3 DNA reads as TGTGCCAGCAGTTACTCGGGGGTGAGAGGTGGCTACACCTTC.

Here the CDR3 reads CASSFGPGPGNQPQHF. The CDR3 nucleotides are TGTGCCAGCAGTTTTGGTCCCGGACCGGGCAATCAGCCCCAGCATTTT. V gene TRBV6-2 or TRBV6-3 combines with J gene TRBJ1-5; D uncertain. The germline V gene has CDR1 MNHEY and CDR2 SVGEGT. The CDR3 has 16 amino acids. V dropped 4 bases and J dropped 2 bases, with 15 bases sitting between them.

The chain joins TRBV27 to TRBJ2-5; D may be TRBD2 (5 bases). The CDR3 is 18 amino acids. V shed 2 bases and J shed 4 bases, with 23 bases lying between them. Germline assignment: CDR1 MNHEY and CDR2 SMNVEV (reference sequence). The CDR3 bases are TGTGCCAGCAGTTTAATTTCGGACTGGATCAAAGGCGGAGAGACCCAGTACTTC. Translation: CASSLISDWIKGGETQYF.

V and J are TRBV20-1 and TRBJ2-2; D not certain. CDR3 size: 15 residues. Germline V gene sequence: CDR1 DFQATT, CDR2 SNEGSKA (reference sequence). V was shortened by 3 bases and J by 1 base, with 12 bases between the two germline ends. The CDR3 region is CSARAMERNTGELFF. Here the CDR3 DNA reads TGCAGTGCTAGGGCCATGGAGCGGAACACCGGGGAGCTGTTTTTT.

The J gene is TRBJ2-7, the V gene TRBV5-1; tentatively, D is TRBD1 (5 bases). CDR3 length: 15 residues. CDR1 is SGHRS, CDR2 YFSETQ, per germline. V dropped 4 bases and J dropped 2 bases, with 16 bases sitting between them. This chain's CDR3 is CASSTDRQPAYEQYF. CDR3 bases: TGCGCCAGCAGCACCGACAGACAACCAGCCTACGAGCAGTACTTC.